This T cell receptor beta chain was recovered during a study of shared clonotypes between healthy human individuals. Using approximately 200 ng DNA, 32,000 or so T cell genomes, the sorted-subset replicate PCRs were run. The protocol was immunoSEQ multiplex PCR, while the TCRdb copy is restricted to in-frame clones and leaves out a portion. Counted here are roughly 2.2 million clones, approximately 95% occurring once; the ten biggest clones make up about 0.37%. Deletions cut 1 base from V and 0 bases from J, with 7 bases between. Looked up from germline, CDR1 is MDHEN and CDR2 is SYDVKM. This CDR3 is built from 14 residues.

Material: naive CD4+ T cells from PBMCs. The subset is: CD45RA+ positively selected. The rearrangement uses TRBV28 and TRBJ2-7; D is undetermined. The clonotype was recovered from a young man in good health. Some clones in this sample may be carry-over from other donors' samples. The CDR3 bases are TGTGCCAGCAGTTTATTACGGATCTCCTACGAGCAGTACTTC. Amino acids: CASSLLRISYEQYF.